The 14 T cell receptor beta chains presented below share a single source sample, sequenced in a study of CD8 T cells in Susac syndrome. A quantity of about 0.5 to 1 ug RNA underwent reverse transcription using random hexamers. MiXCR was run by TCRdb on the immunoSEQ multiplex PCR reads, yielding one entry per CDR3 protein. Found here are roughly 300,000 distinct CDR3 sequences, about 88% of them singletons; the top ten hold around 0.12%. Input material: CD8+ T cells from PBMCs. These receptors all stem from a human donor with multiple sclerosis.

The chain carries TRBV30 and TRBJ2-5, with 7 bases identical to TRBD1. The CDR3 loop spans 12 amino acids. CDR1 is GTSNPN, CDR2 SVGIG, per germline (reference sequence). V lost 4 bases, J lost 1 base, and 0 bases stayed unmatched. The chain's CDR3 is CAWNRGQETQYF. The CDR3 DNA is TGTGCCTGGAACAGGGGCCAAGAGACCCAGTACTTC.

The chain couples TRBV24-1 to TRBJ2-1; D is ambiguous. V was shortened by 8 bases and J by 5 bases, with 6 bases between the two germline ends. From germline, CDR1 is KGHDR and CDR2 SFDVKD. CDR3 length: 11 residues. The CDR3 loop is CATKYNNEQFF. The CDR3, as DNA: TGTGCCACCAAATACAACAATGAGCAGTTCTTC.

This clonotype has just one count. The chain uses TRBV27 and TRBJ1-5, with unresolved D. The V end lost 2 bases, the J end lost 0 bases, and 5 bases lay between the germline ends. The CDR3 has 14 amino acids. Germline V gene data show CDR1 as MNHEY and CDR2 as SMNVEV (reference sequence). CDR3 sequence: CASSLRPSNQPQHF. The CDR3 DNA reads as TGTGCCAGCAGTTTAAGGCCTAGCAATCAGCCCCAGCATTTT.

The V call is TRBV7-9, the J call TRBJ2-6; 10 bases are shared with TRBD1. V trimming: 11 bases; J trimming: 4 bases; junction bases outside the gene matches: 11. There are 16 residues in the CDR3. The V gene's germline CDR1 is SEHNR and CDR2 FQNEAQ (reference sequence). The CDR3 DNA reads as TGTGCCTCGGGACAGGGGAAGGGGCACGGGGCCAACGTCCTGACTTTC. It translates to CASGQGKGHGANVLTF.

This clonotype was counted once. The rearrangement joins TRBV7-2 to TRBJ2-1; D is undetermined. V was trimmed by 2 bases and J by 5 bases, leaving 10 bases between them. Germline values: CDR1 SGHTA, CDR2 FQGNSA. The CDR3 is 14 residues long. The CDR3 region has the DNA TGTGCCAGCAGCTTACGCCTCCTTAACAATGAGCAGTTCTTC. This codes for CASSLRLLNNEQFF.

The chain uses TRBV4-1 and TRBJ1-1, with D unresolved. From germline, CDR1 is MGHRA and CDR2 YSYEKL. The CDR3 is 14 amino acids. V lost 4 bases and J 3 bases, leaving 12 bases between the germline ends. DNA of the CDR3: TGCGCCAGCAGCCGCGAAGGGAAGGACACTGAAGCTTTCTTT. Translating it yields CASSREGKDTEAFF.

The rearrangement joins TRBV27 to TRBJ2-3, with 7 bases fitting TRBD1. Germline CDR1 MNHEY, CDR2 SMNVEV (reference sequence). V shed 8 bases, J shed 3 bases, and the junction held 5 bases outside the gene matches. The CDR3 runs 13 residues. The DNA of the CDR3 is TGTGCCAGCCAGGGGGTATCTACAGATACGCAGTATTTT. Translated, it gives CASQGVSTDTQYF.

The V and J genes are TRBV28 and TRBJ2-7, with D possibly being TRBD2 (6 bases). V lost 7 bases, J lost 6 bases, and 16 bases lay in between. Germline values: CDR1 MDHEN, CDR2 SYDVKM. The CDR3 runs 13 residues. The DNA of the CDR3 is TGTGCCAGCATGTACGGGGGTCTTACCGAGCAGTACTTC. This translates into CASMYGGLTEQYF.

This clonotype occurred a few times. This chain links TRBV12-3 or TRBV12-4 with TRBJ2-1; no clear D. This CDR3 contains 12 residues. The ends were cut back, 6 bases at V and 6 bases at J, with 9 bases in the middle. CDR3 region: CASSPTSNEQFF. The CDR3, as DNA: TGTGCCAGCAGCCCGACAAGCAATGAGCAGTTCTTC.

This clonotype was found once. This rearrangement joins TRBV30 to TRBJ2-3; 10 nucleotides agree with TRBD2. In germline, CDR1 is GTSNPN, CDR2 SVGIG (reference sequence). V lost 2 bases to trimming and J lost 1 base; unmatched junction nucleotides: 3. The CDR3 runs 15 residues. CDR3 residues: CAWSSGTSGTDTQYF. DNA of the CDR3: TGTGCCTGGAGTTCCGGGACTAGCGGCACAGATACGCAGTATTTT.

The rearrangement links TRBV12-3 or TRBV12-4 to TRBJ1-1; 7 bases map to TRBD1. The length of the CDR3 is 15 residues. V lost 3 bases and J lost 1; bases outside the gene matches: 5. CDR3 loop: CASSFLYRGNTEAFF. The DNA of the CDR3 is TGTGCCAGCAGTTTCCTCTACAGGGGGAACACTGAAGCTTTCTTT.

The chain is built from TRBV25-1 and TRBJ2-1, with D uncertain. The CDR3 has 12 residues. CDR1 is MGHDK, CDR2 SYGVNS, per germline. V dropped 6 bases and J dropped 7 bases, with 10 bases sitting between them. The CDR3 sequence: CASRVGRNEQFF. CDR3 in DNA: TGTGCCAGCAGGGTGGGAAGGAATGAGCAGTTCTTC.

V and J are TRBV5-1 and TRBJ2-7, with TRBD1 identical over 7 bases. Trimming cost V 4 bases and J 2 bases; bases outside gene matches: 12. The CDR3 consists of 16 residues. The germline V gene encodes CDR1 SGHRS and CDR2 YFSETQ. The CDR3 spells CASSLTIGTAPYEQYF. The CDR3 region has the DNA TGCGCCAGCAGCCTAACTATCGGGACAGCCCCCTACGAGCAGTACTTC.

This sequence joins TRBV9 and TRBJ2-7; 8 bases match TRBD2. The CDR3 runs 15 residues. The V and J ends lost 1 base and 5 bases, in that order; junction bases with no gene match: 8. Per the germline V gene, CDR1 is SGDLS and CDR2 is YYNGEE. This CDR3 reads CASSVRLAGTHEQYF. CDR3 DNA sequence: TGTGCCAGCAGCGTAAGGCTAGCGGGTACCCACGAGCAGTACTTC.